This T cell receptor (beta chain) is from a study of shared clonotypes between healthy human individuals. Study at large: The donor pool was made up of two women and a few men aged 18 to 49. The study, taken as a whole, reports: Clonotypes shared by all four donors outscored non-shared clonotypes in generation probability.

CDR1 is SGHTS, CDR2 YDEGEE, per germline. V shed 4 bases, J shed 7 bases, and the junction held 9 bases outside the gene matches. CDR3 length: 15 amino acids. Concerning this clone itself: Its cognate antigen is unknown.

This was a deep-level run. Assay: immunoSEQ multiplex PCR; the TCRdb copy retains only in-frame clones and omits some. The sample contains millions of clones, about 94% of which appear only once. Terminally differentiated effector memory CD45RA+ cells were left out of the naive CD8 fraction, which was CD45RO-negative and positively selected for CCR7. The chain uses TRBV5-8 and TRBJ2-3; 10 bases line up with TRBD2. Sequences were obtained from naive CD8+ T cells sorted from blood. The TCR sequence derives from a man between 18 and 29 years old in good health. CDR3 protein: CASSLISGRYHTQYF. CDR3 in DNA: TGTGCCAGCAGCCTAATTAGCGGGAGGTACCATACGCAGTATTTT.